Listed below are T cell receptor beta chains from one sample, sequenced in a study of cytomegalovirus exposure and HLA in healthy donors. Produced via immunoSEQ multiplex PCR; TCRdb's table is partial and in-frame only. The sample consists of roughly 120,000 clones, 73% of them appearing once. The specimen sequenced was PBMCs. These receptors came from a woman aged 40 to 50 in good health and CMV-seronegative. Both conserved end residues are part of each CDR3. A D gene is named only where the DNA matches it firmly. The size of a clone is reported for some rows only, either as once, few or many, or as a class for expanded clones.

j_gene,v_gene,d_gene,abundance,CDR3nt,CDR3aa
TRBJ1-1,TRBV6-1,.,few,TGTGCCAGCAGTGAAGCGGCGGGGAGGAACACTGAAGCTTTCTTT,CASSEAAGRNTEAFF
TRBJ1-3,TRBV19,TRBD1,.,TGTGCCAGTAGTATCGGGACAGGTGGAAACACCATATATTTT,CASSIGTGGNTIYF
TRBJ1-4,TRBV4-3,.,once,TGCGCCAGCAGCCAAGAAGTTCGGGTCGGGGAAAAACTGTTTTTT,CASSQEVRVGEKLFF
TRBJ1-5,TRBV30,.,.,TGTGCCTGGAGTGTGAGGCCCACCCGCGCAATCAGCTCCCAGCATTTT,CAWSVRPTRAISSQHF
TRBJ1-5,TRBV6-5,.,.,TGTGCCAGCAGTTATTCGACAGACCATCAGCCCCAGCATTTT,CASSYSTDHQPQHF
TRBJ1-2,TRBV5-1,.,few,TGCGCCACTACCCTATCACCTACTACGCCTGGCTATGGCTACACCTTC,CATTLSPTTPGYGYTF
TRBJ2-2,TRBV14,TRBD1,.,TGTGCCAGCAGCCTTCTGGGGACAGGGGACACCGGGGAGCTGTTTTTT,CASSLLGTGDTGELFF
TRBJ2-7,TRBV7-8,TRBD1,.,TGTGCCAGCAGCCGGGGGTGGGGACAGGGCTACAAGCAGTACTTC,CASSRGWGQGYKQYF
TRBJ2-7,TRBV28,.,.,TGTGCCAGCAGTTTAAAAGGGGCTTGGTACGAGCAGTACTTC,CASSLKGAWYEQYF
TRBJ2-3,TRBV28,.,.,TGTGCCAGCAGTTTTGGGGGCCTAGCGGAAAACACAGATACGCAGTATTTT,CASSFGGLAENTDTQYF
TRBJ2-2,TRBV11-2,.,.,TGTGCCAGCAGCTTAGGTCCCACAACCGGGGAGCTGTTTTTT,CASSLGPTTGELFF
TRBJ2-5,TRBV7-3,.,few,TGTGCCAGCAGTATCGGGGGGCCCGGGGAGACCCAGTACTTC,CASSIGGPGETQYF
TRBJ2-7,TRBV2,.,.,TGTGCCAGCGCCCTAGCGTCGGGTGTCAACGAGCAGTACTTC,CASALASGVNEQYF
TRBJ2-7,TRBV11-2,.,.,TGTGCCAGCAGCCCTTCCGCGCTCTACGAGCAGTACTTC,CASSPSALYEQYF
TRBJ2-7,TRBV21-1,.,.,TGCGCCAGCAGTTGGAGCGAGCAGTACTTC,CASSWSEQYF
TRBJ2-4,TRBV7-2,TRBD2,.,TGTGCCAGCAGCCTGGGGCTAGCGGGGTCAAGAAACATTCAGTACTTC,CASSLGLAGSRNIQYF
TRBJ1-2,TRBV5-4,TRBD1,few,TGTGCCAGCAGCTCCCGGGACAGGGGGCTCTATGGCTACACCTTC,CASSSRDRGLYGYTF
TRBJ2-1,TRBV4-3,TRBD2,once,TGCGCCAGCAGCCAACTTAGCGGGAGTTTCCACAATGAGCAGTTCTTC,CASSQLSGSFHNEQFF
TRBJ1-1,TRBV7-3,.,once,TGTGCCAGCAACCCAAGGGAGAGGGAAGCTGAAGCTTTCTTT,CASNPREREAEAFF
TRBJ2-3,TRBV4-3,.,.,TGCGCCAGCAGCCAAGGGCTGAAGACAGGGAGGAGCACAGATACGCAGTATTTT,CASSQGLKTGRSTDTQYF
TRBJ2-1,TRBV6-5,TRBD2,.,TGTGCCAGCAGTTATTCAGGGCTAGCGGGCTACAATGAGCAGTTCTTC,CASSYSGLAGYNEQFF
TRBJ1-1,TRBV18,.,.,TGTGCCAGCTCACCACCGAAGGAGGGAGGGAGAACTGAAGCTTTCTTT,CASSPPKEGGRTEAFF
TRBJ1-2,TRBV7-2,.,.,TGTGCCAGCAGCCCCCGTCGGGACACCTATGGCTACACCTTC,CASSPRRDTYGYTF
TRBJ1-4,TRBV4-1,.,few,TGCGCCAGCAGCCAACAGGTGACCGGAGCGGAGAATGAAAAACTGTTTTTT,CASSQQVTGAENEKLFF
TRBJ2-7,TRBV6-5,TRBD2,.,TGTGCCAGCAGTTTTGATGGGCTAGCGGACTACGAGCAGTACTTC,CASSFDGLADYEQYF
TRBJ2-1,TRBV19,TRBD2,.,TGTGCCAGTAGTGCCCGGGCGCGAGTAGCGGGAGGGCCTGGCCATGAGCAGTTCTTC,CASSARARVAGGPGHEQFF
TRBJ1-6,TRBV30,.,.,TGTGCCTGGAGTGTAAAATCCGTCCCACCCCTCCACTTT,CAWSVKSVPPLHF
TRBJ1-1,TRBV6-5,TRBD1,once,TGTGCCAGCAGTTACGGGCCGGGACAGACTGGCGCTGAAGCTTTCTTT,CASSYGPGQTGAEAFF
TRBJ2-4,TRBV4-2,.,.,TGTGCCAGCAGCCAAGAATCGCGCGGGGTGGGAGCCAAAAACATTCAGTACTTC,CASSQESRGVGAKNIQYF
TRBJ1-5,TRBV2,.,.,TGTGCCAGCAGTGAGGGGACAAGCAATCAGCCCCAGCATTTT,CASSEGTSNQPQHF
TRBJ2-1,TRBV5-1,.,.,TGCGCCAGCACCGACCTGGAAAGCGGGTCCTACAATGAGCAGTTCTTC,CASTDLESGSYNEQFF
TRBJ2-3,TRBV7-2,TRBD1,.,TGTGCCAGCAGCTTCCAATGGACAGGGGGTGTCACAGATACGCAGTATTTT,CASSFQWTGGVTDTQYF
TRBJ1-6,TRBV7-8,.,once,TGTGCCAGCAGCCTCCGGGACACCCGAAATTCACCCCTCCACTTT,CASSLRDTRNSPLHF
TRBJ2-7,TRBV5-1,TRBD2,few,TGCGCCAGCAGCCCGGGACTACGCTCCTACGAGCAGTACTTC,CASSPGLRSYEQYF
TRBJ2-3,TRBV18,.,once,TGTGCCAGCTCACAACTAGCCGGCGGTAATGCAGATACGCAGTATTTT,CASSQLAGGNADTQYF
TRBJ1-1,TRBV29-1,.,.,TGCAGCGCCACGTTCAGGGTAAACACTGAAGCTTTCTTT,CSATFRVNTEAFF
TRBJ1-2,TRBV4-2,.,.,TGTGCCAGCAGCCAAAGGGGCCATGGCTACACCTTC,CASSQRGHGYTF
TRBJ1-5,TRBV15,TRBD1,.,TGTGCCACCAGCAGAGGCGGCACGACAGGGGGTTGGTTGCAGCCCCAGCATTTT,CATSRGGTTGGWLQPQHF
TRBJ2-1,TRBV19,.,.,TGTGCCGGAAATCTGCTACCGGGAGCGTGGGGCTCCTACAATGAGCAGTTCTTC,CAGNLLPGAWGSYNEQFF
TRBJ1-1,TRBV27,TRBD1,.,TGTGCCAGCAGCGCTGACAGGGTACCCCTCATGAACACTGAAGCTTTCTTT,CASSADRVPLMNTEAFF
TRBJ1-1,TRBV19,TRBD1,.,TGTGCCAGCTACAGGGGATTAGTCGGCACTGAAGCTTTCTTT,CASYRGLVGTEAFF
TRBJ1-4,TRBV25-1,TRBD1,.,TGTGCCAGCAGTGGACGGGACAGGGTTCGCGAAAAACTGTTTTTT,CASSGRDRVREKLFF
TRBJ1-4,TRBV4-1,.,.,TGCGCCAGCAGCCAGACAGGTGGCGAAAAACTGTTTTTT,CASSQTGGEKLFF
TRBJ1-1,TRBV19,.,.,TGTGCCAGTAGTCATCAGGGTGCGCTTACTGAAGCTTTCTTT,CASSHQGALTEAFF
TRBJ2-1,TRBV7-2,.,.,TGTGCCAGCAGCCGAGCCTCGACTAGACCGTTAAATGAGCAGTTCTTC,CASSRASTRPLNEQFF
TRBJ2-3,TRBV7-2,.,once,TGTGCCAGCAGCCCCTTTGCGCTAAGCACAGATACGCAGTATTTT,CASSPFALSTDTQYF
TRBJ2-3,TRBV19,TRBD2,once,TGTGCCAGTAGTAACCTAGCGGGGGCAGATACGCAGTATTTT,CASSNLAGADTQYF
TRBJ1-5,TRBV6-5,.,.,TGTGCCAGCAGTCTGACAGGAGAAAATCAGCCCCAGCATTTT,CASSLTGENQPQHF
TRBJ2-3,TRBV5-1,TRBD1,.,TGCGCCAGCACTCTGGGGACAGGGGGCACCCTAGCGGCGCAGTATTTT,CASTLGTGGTLAAQYF
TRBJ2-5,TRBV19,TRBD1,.,TGTGCCAGTAGTTCGCCCGGGACAGGGGAAGAGACCCAGTACTTC,CASSSPGTGEETQYF
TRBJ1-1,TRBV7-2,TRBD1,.,TGTGCCAGCAGGCCTAGACAGGGTGTCGGTGAAGCTTTCTTT,CASRPRQGVGEAFF
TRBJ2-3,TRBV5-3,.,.,TGTGCCAGAAGCTTGGTTCCCAGGAGCACAGATACGCAGTATTTT,CARSLVPRSTDTQYF
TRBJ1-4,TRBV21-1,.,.,TGTGCCAGCAGCAAGGGAGGGGGTGAAAAACTGTTTTTT,CASSKGGGEKLFF
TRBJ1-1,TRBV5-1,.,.,TGCGCCAGCAGCTTGGCGGGGGAGGACACTGAAGCTTTCTTT,CASSLAGEDTEAFF
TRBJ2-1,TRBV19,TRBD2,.,TGTGCCAGTAGTTTTAGCGGGAGGACCTACAATGAGCAGTTCTTC,CASSFSGRTYNEQFF